A selection of T cell receptor beta chains follows, all from one sample in a study of glioma-infiltrating T cells. TCRdb processed the multiplex PCR reads anew with MiXCR; each CDR3 protein has one entry. This table holds approximately 120,000 distinct CDR3 sequences, 20% to 25% found once. The sequencing input was glioma tissue, nonneoplastic brain tissue, or PBMCs (not recorded which). These receptor sequences come from a human donor with low-grade glioma or glioblastoma, undergoing nonglioma brain surgery, or in good health (not recorded which). Both conserved end residues are part of each CDR3. A D gene is named only where the DNA matches it firmly. Clone sizes are given selectively: once, few, many, or a class where the clone is expanded.

v_gene: TRBV6-1; abundance: many; j_gene: TRBJ2-1; d_gene: NA; CDR3aa: CASSLITNEQFF; CDR3nt: TGTGCCAGCAGTCTTATAACCAATGAGCAGTTCTTC
v_gene: TRBV20-1; abundance: many; j_gene: TRBJ1-1; d_gene: TRBD1; CDR3aa: CSATGQGRTEAFF; CDR3nt: TGCAGTGCTACCGGACAGGGGCGAACTGAAGCTTTCTTT
v_gene: TRBV6-6; abundance: many; j_gene: TRBJ1-5; d_gene: TRBD1; CDR3aa: CASSYDRTGHNQPQHF; CDR3nt: TGTGCCAGCAGTTACGACCGGACAGGGCACAATCAGCCCCAGCATTTT
v_gene: TRBV7-3; abundance: NA; j_gene: TRBJ2-1; d_gene: TRBD1; CDR3aa: CASSSGQGGNERFF; CDR3nt: TGTGCCAGCAGCTCCGGACAGGGCGGAAATGAGCGGTTCTTC
v_gene: TRBV4-1; abundance: NA; j_gene: TRBJ1-2; d_gene: NA; CDR3aa: CASSHNTLNNYGYTF; CDR3nt: TGCGCCAGCAGCCATAACACTCTAAATAATTATGGCTACACCTTC
v_gene: TRBV4-1; abundance: once; j_gene: TRBJ2-1; d_gene: NA; CDR3aa: CASSQVQSSYNEPSF; CDR3nt: TGCGCCAGCAGCCAAGTGCAGAGCTCCTACAATGAGCCGTCCTTC
v_gene: TRBV27; abundance: NA; j_gene: TRBJ2-1; d_gene: TRBD2; CDR3aa: CASSPSTSGRYNEQSF; CDR3nt: TGTGCCAGCAGCCCCTCGACTAGCGGGAGATACAATGAGCAGTCCTTC
v_gene: TRBV15; abundance: many; j_gene: TRBJ1-4; d_gene: NA; CDR3aa: CATSRDHNEKLFF; CDR3nt: TGTGCCACCAGCAGAGATCACAACGAAAAACTGTTTTTT
v_gene: TRBV5-1; abundance: few; j_gene: TRBJ1-3; d_gene: TRBD1; CDR3aa: CASSGWDSGNTIYF; CDR3nt: TGCGCCAGCAGCGGTTGGGACAGTGGAAACACCATATATTTT
v_gene: TRBV6-1; abundance: many; j_gene: TRBJ2-1; d_gene: NA; CDR3aa: CASSESSVYNEQFF; CDR3nt: TGTGCCAGCAGTGAATCGTCTGTCTACAATGAGCAGTTCTTC
v_gene: TRBV29-1; abundance: few; j_gene: TRBJ1-2; d_gene: NA; CDR3aa: CSARDIGVYGYTF; CDR3nt: TGCAGCGCGCGGGACATCGGGGTGTATGGCTACACCTTC
v_gene: TRBV7-9; abundance: many; j_gene: TRBJ2-7; d_gene: NA; CDR3aa: CASSSSVAGSSYEQYF; CDR3nt: TGTGCCAGCAGCTCGTCCGTCGCGGGAAGCTCCTACGAGCAGTACTTC
v_gene: TRBV7-3; abundance: few; j_gene: TRBJ2-3; d_gene: NA; CDR3aa: CASSLTVNTDTQYF; CDR3nt: TGTGCCAGCAGCTTAACGGTGAACACAGATACGCAGTATTTT
v_gene: TRBV11-2; abundance: NA; j_gene: TRBJ2-5; d_gene: NA; CDR3aa: CASNAFGEPQETQYF; CDR3nt: TGTGCCAGCAACGCTTTCGGGGAACCTCAAGAGACCCAGTACTTC
v_gene: TRBV7-8; abundance: many; j_gene: TRBJ2-1; d_gene: TRBD1; CDR3aa: CASSLGRTGINEQFF; CDR3nt: TGTGCCAGCAGCTTAGGACGGACAGGGATCAATGAGCAGTTCTTC
v_gene: TRBV12-3/TRBV12-4; abundance: many; j_gene: TRBJ2-7; d_gene: TRBD2; CDR3aa: CASSLLGTSGSYEQYF; CDR3nt: TGTGCCAGCAGTTTACTGGGGACTAGCGGAAGCTACGAGCAGTACTTC
v_gene: TRBV4-1; abundance: once; j_gene: TRBJ2-7; d_gene: TRBD2; CDR3aa: CARRPSGGPPSSEPSF; CDR3nt: TGCGCCCGCCGCCCTTCGGGGGGGCCCCCCTCTTCCGAGCCGTCCTTC
v_gene: TRBV10-3; abundance: many; j_gene: TRBJ2-7; d_gene: NA; CDR3aa: CAISGNGDYEQYF; CDR3nt: TGTGCCATCAGTGGGAACGGCGACTACGAGCAGTACTTC
v_gene: TRBV12-3/TRBV12-4; abundance: NA; j_gene: TRBJ1-5; d_gene: NA; CDR3aa: CATKTGTVSNQPQHF; CDR3nt: TGTGCCACCAAGACCGGGACGGTGAGCAATCAGCCCCAGCATTTT